The entry below gives a single T cell receptor beta chain sequence along with its context. The data belong to a study of blood T cell repertoires in COVID-19. Authors' analysis steps: Amplification with reference gene primers provided the estimates of nucleated cell counts. The table came from immunoSEQ multiplex PCR; TCRdb's copy has only in-frame clones and leaves some out. The DNA was the basis for D and trimming; V, J and clone size are from that table. The sample holds approximately 190,000 clones; about 85% are singletons and the top ten take 20% to 25%. This CDR3 has 14 amino acids. Germline loops: CDR1 KGHSH, CDR2 LQKENI. Trimming cost V 4 bases and J 3 bases; bases outside gene matches: 6.

The TCR comes from a woman between 40 and 55 years old in a cohort exposed to, infected with or recovered from COVID-19 (not recorded which). This chain links TRBV18 with TRBJ2-7; 7 positions match TRBD2. Sample: PBMCs or T cells enriched from blood (not recorded which). The CDR3 DNA reads as TGTGCCAGCTCACGGAGCGGGATCGACTACGAGCAGTACTTC. As protein: CASSRSGIDYEQYF. Variable domain in full (rest from reference TRBV18 and TRBJ2-7): NAGVMQNPRHLVRRRGQEARLRCSPMKGHSHVYWYRQLPEEGLKFMVYLQKENIIDESGMPKERFSAEFPKEGPSILRIQQVVRGDSAAYFCASSRSGIDYEQYFGPGTRLTVT.